The clone carrying this TCR beta chain was counted only a few times. This specimen comes from a study of T cells after yellow fever vaccination. MiXCR, applied by TCRdb to the 5' RACE reads, yields one record per CDR3 protein. The table records approximately 600,000 distinct CDR3 sequences, about 12% of them present only once. Sequencing was performed on PBMCs, taken on the day of the yellow fever booster vaccination. The clonotype was recovered from a man younger than 40 who received the YFV17D yellow fever vaccine.

In DNA, the CDR3 is TGCGCCAGCAGCTTGGCCCTAGCGACCTACAATGAGCAGTTCTTC. As protein: CASSLALATYNEQFF. The chain has TRBV5-1 and TRBJ2-1, with a weak D call TRBD2 (6 bases). The CDR3 totals 15 residues. Trimming removed 0 bases from V and 2 bases from J, with 9 bases in between. The germline V gene encodes CDR1 SGHRS and CDR2 YFSETQ.